The entry below gives a single T cell receptor beta chain sequence along with its context. In the PCR, 60 Vbeta and 13 Jbeta primers were used. TCRdb's table, derived via immunoSEQ multiplex PCR, lists solely in-frame clones and lacks some. The repertoire consists of tens of thousands of clones, with 73% occurring once and the leading ten covering approximately 5.4%. This entry is derived from a study of cytomegalovirus exposure and HLA in healthy donors. This receptor was obtained from a man aged 50 or older in good health and CMV-seronegative. Source material: PBMCs.

CDR3 DNA sequence: TGCGCCAGCAGCTTGGACCAACAGTACAATGAGCAGTTCTTC. Protein product: CASSLDQQYNEQFF. The chain employs TRBV5-1 and TRBJ2-1; the D is unclear. The V end was cut by 0 bases, the J end by 4 bases, with 8 bases between. The germline CDR1 and CDR2 sequences are SGHRS and YFSETQ. The CDR3 extends over 14 amino acids.